The 8 T cell receptor beta chains below were found in one sample sequenced in a study of radiation and T cells in renal cell carcinoma. Regarding time point: blood 2 weeks post-SBRT. The treatment is: 15 Gy SBRT to primary tumor, nephrectomy 4 weeks later. Some clones are missing from TCRdb's copy, which holds only in-frame ones; the method was immunoSEQ multiplex PCR. The sample holds 150,000 to 180,000 clones; roughly 90% are singletons and the top ten take roughly 13%. This specimen was blood, taken from a patient whose treatment included radiotherapy and nephrectomy. These receptors all come from a woman in her 50s with renal cell carcinoma.

In its sample, this clone was seen a few times. This chain's CDR3 is CASRPTGAGYTF. Written as DNA, the CDR3 is TGTGCCAGCAGACCTACAGGGGCAGGCTACACCTTC. The V and J genes are TRBV2 and TRBJ1-2, with TRBD1 identical over 7 bases. This CDR3 is 12 amino acids long. The V gene end was trimmed by 6 bases and the J gene end by 8 bases; junction bases not matched to a gene: 6. The germline CDR1 and CDR2 sequences are SNHLY and FYNNEI. Full variable domain (outside the CDR3, taken from reference TRBV2 and TRBJ1-2): EPEVTQTPSHQVTQMGQEVILRCVPISNHLYFYWYRQILGQKVEFLVSFYNNEISEKSEIFDDQFSVERPDGSNFTLKIRSTKLEDSAMYFCASRPTGAGYTFGSGTRLTVV.

The rearrangement joins TRBV5-4 to TRBJ1-4; 11 bases are a match to TRBD1. The germline V gene encodes CDR1 SGHNT and CDR2 YYREEE (reference sequence). The length of the CDR3 is 17 residues. The ends lost 4 bases at V and 5 bases at J; junction bases unmatched: 10. The CDR3 DNA follows: TGTGCCAGCAGCGTACCGGGACAGGGGGATTTAAATGAAAAACTGTTTTTT. It translates to CASSVPGQGDLNEKLFF.

The chain has TRBV15 and TRBJ1-5; tentatively, D is TRBD1 (6 bases). Looked up from germline, CDR1 is LNHNV and CDR2 is YYDKDF (reference sequence). There are 12 residues in the CDR3. The V end was cut by 5 bases, the J end by 4 bases, with 6 bases between. Here the CDR3 reads CATSDRNQPQHF. The CDR3 DNA reads TGTGCCACCAGCGACAGGAATCAGCCCCAGCATTTT.

The J gene is TRBJ1-4, the V gene TRBV4-1; D unclear. Germline V lookup: CDR1 MGHRA, CDR2 YSYEKL. The ends were cut back, 8 bases at V and 8 bases at J, with 12 bases in the middle. The CDR3 runs 12 residues. The CDR3 DNA sequence: TGCGCCAGCGCGAGATTAAGCGAAAAACTGTTTTTT. Translated: CASARLSEKLFF.

The chain has TRBV6-1 and TRBJ1-3; D possibly corresponds to TRBD1 (5 bases). Trimming left V 4 bases short and J 0 bases short, with 10 bases between. CDR3 length: 15 residues. The germline V gene has CDR1 MNHNS and CDR2 SASEGT. The DNA of the CDR3 is TGTGCCAGCAGTGTCAGGGAGAGCTCTGGAAACACCATATATTTT. It encodes CASSVRESSGNTIYF.

This clone appeared a single time. The gene calls are TRBV29-1 and TRBJ1-1, with 7 bases aligning to TRBD1. Germline V gene sequence: CDR1 SQVTM, CDR2 ANQGSEA. The CDR3 has 14 residues. J was trimmed by 3 bases and V by 5 bases; bases with no gene match: 9. The CDR3 spells CSVRAGGRDTEAFF. CDR3 nucleotides: TGCAGCGTTCGGGCAGGGGGTCGGGACACTGAAGCTTTCTTT.

The chain combines TRBV6-5 with TRBJ2-7; 7 bases are shared with TRBD1. Germline V CDR1 and CDR2: MNHEY, SVGAGI. J gave up 6 bases and V 6 bases, and 8 bases lay outside the gene matches. The CDR3 runs 13 residues. The CDR3 reads CASRTGTALEQYF. The CDR3 nucleotides read TGTGCCAGCAGAACCGGGACAGCACTCGAGCAGTACTTC.

The chain uses TRBV5-4 and TRBJ2-7, with TRBD2 identical over 13 bases. The CDR3 covers 17 residues. J was trimmed by 6 bases and V by 4 bases; bases with no gene match: 13. The germline CDR1 and CDR2 sequences are SGHNT and YYREEE (reference sequence). This chain's CDR3 is CASSKDPGLAGMGEQYF. The CDR3 bases are TGTGCCAGCAGCAAGGATCCGGGACTAGCGGGGATGGGCGAGCAGTACTTC. The whole variable domain, filled in from reference TRBV5-4 and TRBJ2-7, reads ETGVTQSPTHLIKTRGQQVTLRCSSQSGHNTVSWYQQALGQGPQFIFQYYREEENGRGNFPPRFSGLQFPNYSSELNVNALELDDSALYLCASSKDPGLAGMGEQYFGPGTRLTVT.